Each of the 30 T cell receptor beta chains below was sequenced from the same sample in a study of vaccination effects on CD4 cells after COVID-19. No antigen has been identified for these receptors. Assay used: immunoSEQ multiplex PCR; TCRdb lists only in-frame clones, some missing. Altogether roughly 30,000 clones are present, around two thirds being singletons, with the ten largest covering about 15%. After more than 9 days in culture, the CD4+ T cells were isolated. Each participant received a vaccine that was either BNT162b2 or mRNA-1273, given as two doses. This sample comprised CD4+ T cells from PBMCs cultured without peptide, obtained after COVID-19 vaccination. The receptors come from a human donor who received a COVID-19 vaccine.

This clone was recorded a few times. The chain's CDR3 is CASSHKASNQPQHF. CDR3 sequence (DNA): TGCGCCAGCAGCCACAAGGCTAGCAATCAGCCCCAGCATTTT. This sequence joins TRBV4-1 and TRBJ1-5; D unclear. Per germline, CDR1 MGHRA and CDR2 YSYEKL. The V gene lost 3 bases and the J gene lost 0 bases, with 6 bases spanning the gap. The CDR3 is made up of 14 amino acids.

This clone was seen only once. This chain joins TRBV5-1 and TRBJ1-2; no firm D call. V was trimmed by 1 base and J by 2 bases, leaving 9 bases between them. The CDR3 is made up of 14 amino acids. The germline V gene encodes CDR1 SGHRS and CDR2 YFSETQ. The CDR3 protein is CASSLQDLNYGYTF. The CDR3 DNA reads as TGCGCCAGCAGCTTGCAGGACCTCAACTATGGCTACACCTTC.

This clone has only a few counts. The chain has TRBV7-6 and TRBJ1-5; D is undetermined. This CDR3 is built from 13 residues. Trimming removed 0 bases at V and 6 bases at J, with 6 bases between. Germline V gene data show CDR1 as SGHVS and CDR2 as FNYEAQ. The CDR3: CASSLAEGQPQHF. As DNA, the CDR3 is TGTGCCAGCAGCTTAGCTGAGGGTCAGCCCCAGCATTTT. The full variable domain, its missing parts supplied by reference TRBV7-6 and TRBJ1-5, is GAGVSQSPRYKVTKRGQDVALRCDPISGHVSLYWYRQALGQGPEFLTYFNYEAQQDKSGLPNDRFSAERPEGSISTLTIQRTEQRDSAMYRCASSLAEGQPQHFGDGTRLSIL.

This CDR3 reads CASSPIGPTRTEAFF. CDR3 nucleotides: TGCGCCAGCAGCCCAATTGGACCGACCAGAACTGAAGCTTTCTTT. The rearrangement links TRBV4-1 to TRBJ1-1; D unresolved. With 4 bases removed from V and 5 bases from J, the gap between germline ends came to 17 bases. This CDR3 spans 15 amino acids. Looked up from germline, CDR1 is MGHRA and CDR2 is YSYEKL.

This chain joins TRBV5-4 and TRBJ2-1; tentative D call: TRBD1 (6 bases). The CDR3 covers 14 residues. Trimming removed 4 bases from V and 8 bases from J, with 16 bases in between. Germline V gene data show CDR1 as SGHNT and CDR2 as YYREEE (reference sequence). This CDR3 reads CASSPYRVGDEQFF. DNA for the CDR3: TGTGCCAGCAGCCCCTACAGGGTTGGCGATGAGCAGTTCTTC.

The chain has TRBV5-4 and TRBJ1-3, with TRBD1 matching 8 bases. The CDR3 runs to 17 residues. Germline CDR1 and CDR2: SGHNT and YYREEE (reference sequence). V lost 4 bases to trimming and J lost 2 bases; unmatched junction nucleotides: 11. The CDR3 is CASSPGQGKIAGNTIYF. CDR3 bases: TGTGCCAGCAGCCCTGGACAGGGTAAGATAGCTGGAAACACCATATATTTT.

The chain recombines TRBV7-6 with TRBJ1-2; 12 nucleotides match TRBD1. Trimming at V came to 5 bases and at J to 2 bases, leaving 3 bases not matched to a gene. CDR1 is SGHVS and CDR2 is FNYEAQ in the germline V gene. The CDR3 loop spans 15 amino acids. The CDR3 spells CASSGTGGPNYGYTF. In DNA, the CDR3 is TGTGCCAGCAGCGGGACAGGGGGCCCCAACTATGGCTACACCTTC. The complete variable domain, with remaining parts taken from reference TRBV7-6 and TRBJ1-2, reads GAGVSQSPRYKVTKRGQDVALRCDPISGHVSLYWYRQALGQGPEFLTYFNYEAQQDKSGLPNDRFSAERPEGSISTLTIQRTEQRDSAMYRCASSGTGGPNYGYTFGSGTRLTVV.

The CDR3 loop reads CASNNRGQRNEQFF. CDR3 coding DNA: TGTGCCAGCAACAACAGGGGGCAACGCAATGAGCAGTTCTTC. The genes are TRBV2 and TRBJ2-1; TRBD1 agrees at 9 bases. Germline-derived CDR1 and CDR2 are SNHLY and FYNNEI. The CDR3 consists of 14 residues. The V and J ends lost 7 bases and 6 bases, in that order; junction bases with no gene match: 7.

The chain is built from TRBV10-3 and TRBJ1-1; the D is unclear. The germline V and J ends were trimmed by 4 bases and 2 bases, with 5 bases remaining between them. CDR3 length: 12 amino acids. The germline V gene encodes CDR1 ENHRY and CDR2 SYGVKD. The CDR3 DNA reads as TGTGCCATCAGTGGGCCAAACACTGAAGCTTTCTTT. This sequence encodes CAISGPNTEAFF.

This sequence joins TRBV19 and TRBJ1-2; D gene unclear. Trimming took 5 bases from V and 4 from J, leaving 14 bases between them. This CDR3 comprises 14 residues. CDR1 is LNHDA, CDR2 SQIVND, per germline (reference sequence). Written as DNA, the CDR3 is TGTGCCAGTAGTGACGTGGGAGGGATCTATGGCTACACCTTC. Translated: CASSDVGGIYGYTF.

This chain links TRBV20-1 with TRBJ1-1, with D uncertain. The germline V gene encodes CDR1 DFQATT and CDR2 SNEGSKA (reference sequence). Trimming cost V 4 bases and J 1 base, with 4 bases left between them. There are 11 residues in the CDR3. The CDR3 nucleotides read TGCAGTGCTACAGGGAACACTGAAGCTTTCTTT. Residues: CSATGNTEAFF.

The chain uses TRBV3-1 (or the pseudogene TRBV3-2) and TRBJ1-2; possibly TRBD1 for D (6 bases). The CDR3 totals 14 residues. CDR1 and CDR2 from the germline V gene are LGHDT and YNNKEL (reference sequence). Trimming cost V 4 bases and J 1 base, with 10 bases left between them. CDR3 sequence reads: CASSPQGYNYGYTF. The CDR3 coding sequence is TGTGCCAGCAGCCCCCAGGGGTATAACTATGGCTACACCTTC.

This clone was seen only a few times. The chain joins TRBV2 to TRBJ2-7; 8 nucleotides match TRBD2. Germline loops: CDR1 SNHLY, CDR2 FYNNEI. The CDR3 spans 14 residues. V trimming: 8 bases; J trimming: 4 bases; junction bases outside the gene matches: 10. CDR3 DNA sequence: TGTGCCAGCCGAAGGCGGGAGGCTGAATACGAGCAGTACTTC. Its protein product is CASRRREAEYEQYF.

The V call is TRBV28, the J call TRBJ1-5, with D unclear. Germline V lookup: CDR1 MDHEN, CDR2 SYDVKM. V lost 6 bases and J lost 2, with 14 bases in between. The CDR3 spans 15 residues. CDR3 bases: TGTGCCAGCAGGCAGCCAATGGGTGGCAATCAGCCCCAGCATTTT. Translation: CASRQPMGGNQPQHF.

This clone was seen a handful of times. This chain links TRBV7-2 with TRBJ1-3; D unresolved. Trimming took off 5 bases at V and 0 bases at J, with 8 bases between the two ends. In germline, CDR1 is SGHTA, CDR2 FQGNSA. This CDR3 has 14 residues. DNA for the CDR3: TGTGCCAGCAGCGAGATGAGCTCTGGAAACACCATATATTTT. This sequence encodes CASSEMSSGNTIYF.

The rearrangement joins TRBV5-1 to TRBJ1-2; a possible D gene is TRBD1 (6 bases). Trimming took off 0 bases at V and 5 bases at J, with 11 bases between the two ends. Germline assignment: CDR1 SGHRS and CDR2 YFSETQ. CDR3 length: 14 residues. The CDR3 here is CASSLAQGRYGYTF. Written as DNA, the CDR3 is TGCGCCAGCAGCTTGGCCCAGGGGCGGTATGGCTACACCTTC.

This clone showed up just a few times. The CDR3 loop reads CASSSQRPHGYTF. In DNA, the CDR3 is TGTGCCAGCAGTTCCCAAAGGCCCCATGGCTACACCTTC. This chain joins TRBV12-3 or TRBV12-4 and TRBJ1-2; D not resolved. This CDR3 comprises 13 residues. Deletions cut 4 bases from V and 6 bases from J, with 12 bases between.

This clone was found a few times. The CDR3 spells CAQGRSNEKLFF. As DNA, the CDR3 is TGTGCCCAAGGACGGAGTAATGAAAAACTGTTTTTT. The chain joins TRBV2 to TRBJ1-4; D gene ambiguous. Trimming stripped 11 bases from V and 4 bases from J, with 11 bases between. The V gene's germline CDR1 is SNHLY and CDR2 FYNNEI. The CDR3 is 12 residues long. Supplemented by reference TRBV2 and TRBJ1-4, the full variable domain reads EPEVTQTPSHQVTQMGQEVILRCVPISNHLYFYWYRQILGQKVEFLVSFYNNEISEKSEIFDDQFSVERPDGSNFTLKIRSTKLEDSAMYFCAQGRSNEKLFFGSGTQLSVL.

The CDR3 region is CASSKDRLGGGDNTGELFF. The CDR3 nucleotides read TGTGCCAGCAGCAAAGACCGGTTGGGTGGCGGGGATAACACCGGGGAGCTGTTTTTT. The rearrangement uses TRBV21-1 and TRBJ2-2; the table assigns TRBD2, which was not confirmed against the DNA. TRBV21-1 is termed a pseudogene. The CDR3 totals 19 residues.

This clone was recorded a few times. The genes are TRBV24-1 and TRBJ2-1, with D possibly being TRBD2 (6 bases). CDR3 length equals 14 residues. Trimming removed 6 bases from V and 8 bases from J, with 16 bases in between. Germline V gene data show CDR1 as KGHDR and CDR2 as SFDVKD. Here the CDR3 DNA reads TGTGCCACCAGTCGGCAGGGTGGGGGGTATGAGCAGTTCTTC. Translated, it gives CATSRQGGGYEQFF.

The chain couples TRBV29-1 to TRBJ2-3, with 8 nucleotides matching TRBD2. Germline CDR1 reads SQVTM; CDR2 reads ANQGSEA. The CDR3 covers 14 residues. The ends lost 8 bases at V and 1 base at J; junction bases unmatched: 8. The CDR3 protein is CSFKSGSGTDTQYF. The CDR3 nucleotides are TGCAGCTTTAAGAGCGGGAGTGGCACAGATACGCAGTATTTT.

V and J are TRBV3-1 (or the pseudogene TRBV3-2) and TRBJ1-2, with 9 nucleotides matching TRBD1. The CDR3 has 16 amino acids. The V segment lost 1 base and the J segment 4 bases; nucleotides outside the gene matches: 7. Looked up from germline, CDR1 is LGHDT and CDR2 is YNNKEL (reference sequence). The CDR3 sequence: CASSQGTGENSYGYTF. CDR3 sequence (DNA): TGTGCCAGCAGCCAAGGGACAGGGGAGAATTCCTATGGCTACACCTTC.

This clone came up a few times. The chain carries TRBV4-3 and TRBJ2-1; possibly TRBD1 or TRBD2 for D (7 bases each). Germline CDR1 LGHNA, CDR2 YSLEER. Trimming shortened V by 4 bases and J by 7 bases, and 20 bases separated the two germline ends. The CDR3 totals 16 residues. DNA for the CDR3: TGCGCCAGCAGCCTCGGGGGAGGGGGCGCGGGGAATGAGCAGTTCTTC. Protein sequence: CASSLGGGGAGNEQFF.

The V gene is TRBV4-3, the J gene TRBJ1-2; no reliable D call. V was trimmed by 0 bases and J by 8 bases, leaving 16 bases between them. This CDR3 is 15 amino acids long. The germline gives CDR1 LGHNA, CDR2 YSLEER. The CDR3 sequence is CASSQESSTYEGYTF. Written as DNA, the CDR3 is TGCGCCAGCAGCCAAGAATCTTCGACCTACGAAGGCTACACCTTC.

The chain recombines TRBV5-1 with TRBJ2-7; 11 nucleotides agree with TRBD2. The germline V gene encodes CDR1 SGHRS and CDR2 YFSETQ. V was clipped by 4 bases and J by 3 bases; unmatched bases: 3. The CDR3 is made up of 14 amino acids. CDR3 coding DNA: TGCGCCAGCAGCCGAGGGACTAGCGGCTACGAGCAGTACTTC. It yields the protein CASSRGTSGYEQYF.

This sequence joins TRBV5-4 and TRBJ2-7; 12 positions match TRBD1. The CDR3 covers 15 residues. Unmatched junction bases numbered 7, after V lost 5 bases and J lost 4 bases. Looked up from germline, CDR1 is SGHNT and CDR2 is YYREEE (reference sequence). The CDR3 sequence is CASSSPGQGAYEQYF. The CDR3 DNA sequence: TGTGCCAGCAGTTCGCCGGGACAGGGGGCGTACGAGCAGTACTTC.

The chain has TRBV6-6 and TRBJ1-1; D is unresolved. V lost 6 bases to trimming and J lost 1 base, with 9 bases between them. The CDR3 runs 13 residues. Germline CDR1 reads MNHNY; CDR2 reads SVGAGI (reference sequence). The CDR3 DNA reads TGTGCCAGCAGACTACTTAAGAACACTGAAGCTTTCTTT. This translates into CASRLLKNTEAFF.

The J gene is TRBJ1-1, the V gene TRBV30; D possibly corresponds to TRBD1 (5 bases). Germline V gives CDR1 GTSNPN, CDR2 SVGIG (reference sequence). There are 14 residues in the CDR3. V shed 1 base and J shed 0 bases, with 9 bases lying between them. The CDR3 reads CAWSAGPLNTEAFF. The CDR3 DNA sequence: TGTGCCTGGAGTGCGGGACCGTTGAACACTGAAGCTTTCTTT.

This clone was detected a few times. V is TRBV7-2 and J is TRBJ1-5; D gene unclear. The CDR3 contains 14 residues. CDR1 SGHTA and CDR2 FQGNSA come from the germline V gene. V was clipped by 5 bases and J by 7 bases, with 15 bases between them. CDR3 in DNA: TGTGCCAGCAGCCAAGGAGTAGTTCGGCAGCCCCAGCATTTT. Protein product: CASSQGVVRQPQHF.

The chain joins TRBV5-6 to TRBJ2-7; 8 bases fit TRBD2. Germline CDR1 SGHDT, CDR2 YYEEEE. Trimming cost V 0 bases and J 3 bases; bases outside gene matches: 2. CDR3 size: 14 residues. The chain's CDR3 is CASSLAGGVYEQYF. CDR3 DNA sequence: TGTGCCAGCAGCTTGGCCGGGGGGGTCTACGAGCAGTACTTC.